These T cell receptor beta chains were read from a single sample in a study of blood T cell repertoires in COVID-19. Sequencing was performed with immunoSEQ multiplex PCR; in TCRdb, only in-frame clones are kept and a portion is missing. The repertoire has roughly 340,000 clones, about 90% of them found once; the top ten carry around 3.5%. Sequencing was carried out using peripheral blood. The source is a woman between 18 and 29 years old who had recovered from COVID-19. The CDR3 runs from the conserved cysteine through the conserved F or W. A D gene is named only where the DNA matches it firmly. Clone size is shown for a subset of rows, as once, few, many or a class of expanded clone.

j_gene	d_gene	v_gene	abundance	CDR3nt	CDR3aa
TRBJ1-5	NA	TRBV4-1	NA	TGCGCCAGCACCAACCGCTTGGGGGCAGATAGCAATCAGCCCCAGCATTTT	CASTNRLGADSNQPQHF
TRBJ1-2	TRBD1	TRBV9	few	TGTGCCAGCAGCTGGACAGGGGATTCTGGCTACACCTTC	CASSWTGDSGYTF
TRBJ2-2	TRBD2	TRBV6-1	NA	TGTGCCAGCAGTGGGTCGACTAGCGGGAGGGTGGTCGGGGAGCTGTTTTTT	CASSGSTSGRVVGELFF
TRBJ1-4	NA	TRBV5-1	NA	TGCGCCAGCAGCTCAACAGGGATAACTAATGAAAAACTGTTTTTT	CASSSTGITNEKLFF
TRBJ2-2	NA	TRBV18	NA	TGTGCCAGCTCACGTACAGGTCGTGTTGGCACCGGGGAGCTGTTTTTT	CASSRTGRVGTGELFF
TRBJ1-1	NA	TRBV19	NA	TGTGCCAGTAGTGCGGGACGGGACACTGAAGCTTTCTTT	CASSAGRDTEAFF
TRBJ1-2	NA	TRBV11-3	once	TGTGCCAGCAGCTTAACAGGGTCCTATGGCTACACCTTC	CASSLTGSYGYTF
TRBJ1-5	NA	TRBV19	NA	TGTGCCAGTAGTATCCGGGGAGATCAGCCCCAGCATTTT	CASSIRGDQPQHF
TRBJ1-4	TRBD1	TRBV7-9	NA	TGTGCCAGCAGCCTACAGGGGGTTTATGAAAAACTGTTTTTT	CASSLQGVYEKLFF
TRBJ1-2	NA	TRBV5-1	NA	TGCGCCAGCAGCTTGTGGGGCAACCCAGACTATGGCTACACCTTC	CASSLWGNPDYGYTF
TRBJ1-1	NA	TRBV11-2	NA	TGTGCCAGCAGCCACTACGGGGTCACTGAAGCTTTCTTT	CASSHYGVTEAFF
TRBJ2-1	TRBD2	TRBV7-2	NA	TGTGCCAGCAGCTTAGCGCCGTCTAGCGGGAGGGGCTCCTACAATGAGCAGTTCTTC	CASSLAPSSGRGSYNEQFF
TRBJ2-5	TRBD2	TRBV7-2	NA	TGTGCCAGCAGCTTAGCGGGGACTAGCGGAGCACAAGAGACCCAGTACTTC	CASSLAGTSGAQETQYF
TRBJ1-5	NA	TRBV11-2	NA	TGTGCCAGCAGCTACGGAGGGACTAGCAATCAGCCCCAGCATTTT	CASSYGGTSNQPQHF
TRBJ1-2	TRBD1	TRBV27	NA	TGTGCCAGCACCGACAGGGGGCGTAGTGGCTACACCTTC	CASTDRGRSGYTF
TRBJ1-6	NA	TRBV24-1	NA	TGTGCCACCAGTACCACAGAACCACTCTATAATTCACCCCTCCACTTT	CATSTTEPLYNSPLHF
TRBJ2-3	NA	TRBV18	NA	TGTGCCAGCTCACCGGGCCATCCAAGAGAAGATACGCAGTATTTT	CASSPGHPREDTQYF
TRBJ1-2	TRBD1	TRBV11-2	NA	TGTGCCAGCAGCTGGGGGACAGGTGTCTATGGCTACACCTTC	CASSWGTGVYGYTF
TRBJ1-1	NA	TRBV6-2/TRBV6-3	NA	TGTGCCAGCAGTTACTCGAGAATGAACACTGAAGCTTTCTTT	CASSYSRMNTEAFF
TRBJ2-5	NA	TRBV3-1/TRBV3-2	NA	TGTGCCAGCAGCCAAGATCCCTCCCCTGGGGGGTCCCAAGAGACCCAGTACTTC	CASSQDPSPGGSQETQYF
TRBJ2-1	TRBD1	TRBV24-1	NA	TGTGCCACCAGTGACACGGACAGGGAAAATGAGCAGTTCTTC	CATSDTDRENEQFF
TRBJ1-5	TRBD1	TRBV4-3	once	TGCGCCAGCAGCCAAGTAGTCACAGGGGTTGGCAATCAGCCCCAGCATTTT	CASSQVVTGVGNQPQHF
TRBJ1-1	TRBD1	TRBV15	NA	TGTGCCACCAGCAGAGAAAGACAGGGGAGCACTGAAGCTTTCTTT	CATSRERQGSTEAFF
TRBJ2-1	TRBD2	TRBV28	once	TGTGCCAGCAGTTTATTTTTCCCGACTAGCGGGAGGTGGAATGAGCAGTTCTTC	CASSLFFPTSGRWNEQFF
TRBJ2-1	TRBD2	TRBV7-9	once	TGTGTCAGCAGCTACACTAGCGGGAGGAACAATGAGCAGTTCTTC	CVSSYTSGRNNEQFF
TRBJ1-4	TRBD1	TRBV4-3	NA	TGCGCCAGCAGCCAAGAATGGACAGGGATTAATGAAAAACTGTTTTTT	CASSQEWTGINEKLFF
TRBJ1-1	NA	TRBV19	few	TGTGCCAGTAGCTTAACAGGGAACACTGAAGCTTTCTTT	CASSLTGNTEAFF
TRBJ2-3	TRBD2	TRBV6-8	NA	TGTGCCAGCAGTTACCCCTGGCGAAGCGGGAGAACCCCCAACCCTCGCACAGATACGCAGTATTTT	CASSYPWRSGRTPNPRTDTQYF
TRBJ1-1	TRBD1	TRBV7-9	NA	TGTGCCAGCAGCTCTCATCCAGGGGGCGCCAAAAGTTTCCCGGCTTTCTTT	CASSSHPGGAKSFPAFF
TRBJ2-3	TRBD2	TRBV12-5	NA	TGTGCTAGTGGTTTGGGACTAGCGGGAGATGCGGATACGCAGTATTTT	CASGLGLAGDADTQYF
TRBJ2-5	NA	TRBV28	NA	TGTGCCAGCGGCCCTAAGCGAGGGCGCCAAGAGACCCAGTACTTC	CASGPKRGRQETQYF
TRBJ2-5	TRBD2	TRBV4-3	NA	TGCGCCAGCAGCTACAGACTAGCGGGACTCCAAGAGACCCAGTACTTC	CASSYRLAGLQETQYF
TRBJ1-2	NA	TRBV6-5	NA	TGTGCCAGCAGTTACCCCGATGGACTTGGAGGCTACACCTTC	CASSYPDGLGGYTF
TRBJ2-1	NA	TRBV23-1	NA	TGCGCTAGGGGCGGGGGCTATGAGCAGTTCTTC	CARGGGYEQFF
TRBJ2-1	NA	TRBV19	NA	TGTGCCAGTAGTATACAGGGGCCTACCTTGGTTGAGCAGTTCTTC	CASSIQGPTLVEQFF
TRBJ2-1	TRBD2	TRBV19	few	TGTGCCAGTAGTCTGGCGGGAGGTGCCCTCAATGAGCAGTTCTTC	CASSLAGGALNEQFF
TRBJ2-1	TRBD2	TRBV11-2	NA	TGTGCCAGCAGCGCAGCGGGACCCTACAATGAGCAGTTCTTC	CASSAAGPYNEQFF
TRBJ1-6	NA	TRBV3-1/TRBV3-2	few	TGTGCCAGCAGCCAGCGGGGGATGTCACCCCTCCACTTT	CASSQRGMSPLHF
TRBJ1-2	NA	TRBV23-1	NA	TGCGCCAGCAGCCCAACTTTCCCCCGCGGCTACACCTTC	CASSPTFPRGYTF
TRBJ1-4	NA	TRBV4-3	NA	TGCGCCAGCAGCATACGTGGCGGCTATGGCGAAAAACTGTTTTTT	CASSIRGGYGEKLFF
TRBJ1-4	NA	TRBV11-3	NA	TGTGCCAGCAGCCCGGGACTTCACGAAAAACTGTTTTTT	CASSPGLHEKLFF
TRBJ1-1	TRBD1	TRBV10-1	NA	TGCGCCAGCAGTGCCAGGGGGCATCTCGCTGAAGCTTTCTTT	CASSARGHLAEAFF
TRBJ1-2	TRBD1	TRBV4-3	NA	TGCGCCAGCAGCCGGGGACAGAATAACTATGGCTACACCTTC	CASSRGQNNYGYTF
TRBJ2-3	TRBD1	TRBV27	NA	TGTGCCAGCAGTCCTGGGACAGGGAGGGCAGATACGCAGTATTTT	CASSPGTGRADTQYF
TRBJ2-1	NA	TRBV24-1	NA	TGTGCCACCAGTGATCCCCGGGACAAGTTCGGTGAGCAGTTCTTC	CATSDPRDKFGEQFF
TRBJ2-5	TRBD2	TRBV28	NA	TGTGCCAGCAGTTCGGGGACTAGCGGGGTCCAAGAGACCCAGTACTTC	CASSSGTSGVQETQYF
TRBJ2-5	TRBD2	TRBV2	NA	TGTGCCACCGGGGTCCCTAGCGGGAGGGAACAAGAGACCCAGTACTTC	CATGVPSGREQETQYF
TRBJ1-2	NA	TRBV27	NA	TGTGCCAGCAGGGGGGGGAAGATCAACTATGGCTACACCTTC	CASRGGKINYGYTF
TRBJ2-3	NA	TRBV5-4	NA	TGTGCCAGCAGCTTAGCAGGCCTCGCTAGCACAGATACGCAGTATTTT	CASSLAGLASTDTQYF
TRBJ2-3	TRBD2	TRBV5-1	NA	TGCGCCAGCAGCCACGCCGGGACTACAAACACAGATACGCAGTATTTT	CASSHAGTTNTDTQYF